This T cell receptor beta chain derives from a study of human T cells and chemical hapten exposure. Across the whole study: Diphenylcyclopropenone was applied weekly to patients' scalps across the roughly 24-week study. Reading of the patch tests, which applied 0.01% DPC to the upper back, occurred at 6 days.

Time point noted: pre-sensitization, week 0. The treatment: therapeutic diphenylcyclopropenone sensitization with weekly scalp DPC. Blood draws preceded each patch test application. CDR3 size: 13 residues. V gave up 0 bases and J gave up 2 bases, with 5 bases separating them. Per germline, CDR1 MNHEY and CDR2 SMNVEV (reference sequence). This clonotype has at least ten counts. One entry per CDR3 protein, called by TCRdb with MiXCR from the RACE reads. This table holds tens of thousands of distinct CDR3 sequences, about 9.2% found once. The V call is TRBV27, the J call TRBJ2-7, with no clear D. This sequence originates from a woman aged 40 to 49 with alopecia areata. Some clones in this sample may be carry-over from other donors' samples. The source material was whole blood, sampled in connection with sensitization to the hapten diphenylcyclopropenone (DPC). In DNA form, the CDR3 reads TGTGCCAGCAGTTTATCGTTTGCCTACGAGCAGTACTTC. It encodes CASSLSFAYEQYF.